A single TCR beta chain is shown here with its context. This clonotype has just a few counts. No cognate antigen has been identified for it. Base quality data are lacking; no much larger clone is found one base away. Stable Graves' hyperthyroidism was defined as no progression to ophthalmopathy during 18 months of follow-up. Hyperthyroidism patients were newly diagnosed, had a disease duration of under 2 months, and were aged 18 to 65 years. The study excluded patients with uncontrolled infections, other autoimmune diseases, pregnancy or lactation. Diagnoses were established on the basis of clinical symptoms, serum thyroxine and TRAb, thyroid ultrasound, and orbital computed tomography. PBMCs were isolated from approximately 10 ml of fresh peripheral blood by Ficoll-Paque density gradient centrifugation. Total RNA was extracted with Trizol reagent, and quality was checked on an Agilent 2100 Bioanalyzer.

The data originate from a study of T cells in Graves' hyperthyroidism and ophthalmopathy (dated by TCRdb to the late 2010s). Concerning the study at large: Peripheral blood samples were taken at initial diagnosis, before any treatment was given. To identify distinguishing TCR V-J signatures, a discovery cohort of 90 to 100 patients was used, comprising 43 with Graves' ophthalmopathy and 57 with stable Graves' hyperthyroidism. Whether ophthalmopathy could be predicted prospectively was tested in an independent validation cohort made up of about 18 hyperthyroidism patients plus 17 patients who later progressed to ophthalmopathy. The 85 to 100 discovery patients were randomly split 7:3 into training and test sets. Thyroid tissue and blood T-cell repertoires from about 6 Graves' hyperthyroidism patients were also compared in the study. After sampling, hyperthyroidism patients received methimazole starting at 30 mg daily, and ophthalmopathy patients received high-dose intravenous methylprednisolone. According to the paper, TCR Vbeta CDR3 sequencing was carried out on 135 peripheral blood samples, which came from approximately 41 ophthalmopathy, around 74 hyperthyroidism and around 17 progressor patients. Here is what the overall study found, with its caveats: In validation, progression to ophthalmopathy was predicted by the model with around 70% sensitivity and around 75% specificity, a median of 6.5 months before onset. Ophthalmopathy was separated from stable hyperthyroidism by a 13 V-J signature model, with around 90% sensitivity and about 81% specificity obtained in cross-validation and 80%/75% obtained in testing. Blood samples also contained most of the expanded thyroid clonotypes (frequency above 0.001), which suggests that blood repertoires may reflect thyroid immune responses. Sample size was not statistically predetermined, and blinding of investigators to group allocation was not performed.

TCR beta CDR3 regions were amplified from RNA transcripts. A first-round RT-PCR of the TCR CDR3 used the HTBI primer set with the Qiagen OneStep RT-PCR kit. Libraries were constructed in a second round of multiplex PCR, after which size selection and purification were carried out. The libraries were sequenced on an Illumina HiSeq2000 using paired-end 100 bp reads. Per the authors' processing: SOAPnuke was used to process the raw data, with reads discarded if the reads contained adapters or uncalled bases, had a mean Phred below 15, or lacked an exact constant-primer or identifier match. COPE v1.2.5 was used to merge the high-quality paired reads, and each unique nucleotide sequence was defined as a clonotype. MiTCR v1.1 was used to align the clonotypes against IMGT TRBV, TRBD and TRBJ reference segments. The analysis was restricted to V-J combinations with a frequency above 0.0001, which together covered 99% to 99.2% of the repertoires. A TCS score was defined as the ratio of F50 (clonal expansion) to E x V (chaos), with BLOSUM62-based TCRdist applied between CDR3 peptides within each V-J. Welch's t-statistics and random forest reduced around 550 V-J features to 10 to 15, which were used in a naive Bayes classifier (R e1071). TCRdb redid the processing of the public reads, applying fastp at Q25 and MiXCR, and retained in-frame beta chains. One record per CDR3 amino acid sequence lists the most common genes and DNA. V and J calls and clone size were set by TCRdb, not the authors. This sample gives 300,000 to 400,000 distinct CDR3 sequences in total; about 18% of them show up just once. Approximately 54% of the sample comes from the top ten.

The CDR3 contains 16 residues, cysteine and phenylalanine counted. Only the CDR3 DNA is retained, 48 bases long and in frame from the first base. Between the V and J ends, shortened by 0 bases and 0 bases respectively, the junction contains 9 bases. As encoded in the germline V gene, CDR1 is MNHNS while CDR2 is SASEGT. This clonotype was obtained from a woman between 50 and 59 years old with Graves' hyperthyroidism. Sequencing used blood. The sequence joins TRBV6-1 to TRBJ2-4, with the D gene not confidently named. The CDR3 corresponds to CASSEARALAKNIQYF. The bases are TGTGCCAGCAGTGAAGCCAGAGCTCTAGCCAAAAACATTCAGTACTTC.